Presented here are 28 T cell receptor beta chains from one specimen sequenced in a study of cytomegalovirus exposure and HLA in healthy donors. Generated by immunoSEQ multiplex PCR, the TCRdb table keeps only in-frame clones and is missing some. Among about 270,000 clones listed, 80% to 90% were seen once. What was sequenced was PBMCs. Receptors were obtained from a woman under 30 in good health and CMV-seronegative.

This clone was detected only once. V gene TRBV5-1 combines with J gene TRBJ2-3; D is possibly TRBD2 (5 bases). The CDR3 contains 14 residues. The V gene's germline CDR1 is SGHRS and CDR2 YFSETQ. The V end lost 2 bases, the J end lost 4 bases, and 11 bases lay between the germline ends. CDR3 residues: CASSFSLAPDTQYF. The CDR3, as DNA: TGCGCCAGCAGCTTTAGCCTAGCACCAGATACGCAGTATTTT.

CDR3 coding DNA: TGCGCCAGCAGCCAAGAGTACTTCGTTCTTCAGCCCCAGCATTTT. Its translation: CASSQEYFVLQPQHF. The chain employs TRBV4-3 and TRBJ1-5; no clear D gene. Trimming cost V 0 bases and J 6 bases, with 12 bases left between them. Germline CDR1 is LGHNA and CDR2 is YSLEER. The CDR3 runs to 15 residues.

This clone came up once. The rearrangement joins TRBV9 to TRBJ1-3, with unresolved D. Between the trimmed V and J ends, which lost 0 bases and 0 bases, there was a span of 13 bases. This CDR3 is built from 17 residues. The V gene's germline CDR1 is SGDLS and CDR2 YYNGEE. The CDR3 coding sequence is TGTGCCAGCAGCGTAGACGTTCGCGTTTTCTCTGGAAACACCATATATTTT. Protein: CASSVDVRVFSGNTIYF. Full variable domain (missing parts from reference TRBV9 and TRBJ1-3): DSGVTQTPKHLITATGQRVTLRCSPRSGDLSVYWYQQSLDQGLQFLIQYYNGEERAKGNILERFSAQQFPDLHSELNLSSLELGDSALYFCASSVDVRVFSGNTIYFGEGSWLTVV.

This chain uses TRBV9 with TRBJ2-7; 12 bases are a match to TRBD1. V was pared by 5 bases and J by 6 bases, with 3 bases of the junction left unmatched. The CDR3 is 13 residues long. The germline V gene has CDR1 SGDLS and CDR2 YYNGEE. The CDR3 coding sequence is TGTGCCAGCAGGGGGACAGGGGGCTTCGAGCAGTACTTC. Translating it yields CASRGTGGFEQYF.

The chain has TRBV5-6 and TRBJ1-1; a possible D gene is TRBD1 (5 bases). The CDR3 is 14 residues long. Looked up from germline, CDR1 is SGHDT and CDR2 is YYEEEE. Trimming took off 3 bases at V and 11 bases at J, with 20 bases between the two ends. The CDR3 spells CASSWWQPGKLAFF. The CDR3 DNA reads TGTGCCAGCAGCTGGTGGCAGCCAGGGAAACTGGCTTTCTTT.

Here the CDR3 reads CSAMGQESSYEQYF. The CDR3 DNA is TGCAGCGCCATGGGACAGGAAAGCTCCTACGAGCAGTACTTC. V usage is TRBV29-1 and J usage is TRBJ2-7, with 8 nucleotides matching TRBD1. Germline CDR1 is SQVTM and CDR2 is ANQGSEA. Trimming took 7 bases from V and 0 from J; bases not matched to a gene: 8. The CDR3 is 14 amino acids.

The chain carries TRBV7-9 and TRBJ1-6; unclear D gene. CDR1 is SEHNR and CDR2 is FQNEAQ in the germline V gene (reference sequence). Trimming shortened V by 5 bases and J by 8 bases, and 10 bases separated the two germline ends. The CDR3 consists of 13 residues. The CDR3 bases are TGTGCCAGCAGCACCGGTGCCGATTCACCCCTCCACTTT. Its translation: CASSTGADSPLHF.

V and J are TRBV7-2 and TRBJ1-5; D is perhaps TRBD1 (6 bases). Germline values: CDR1 SGHTA, CDR2 FQGNSA. This CDR3 has 16 residues. Trimming took off 2 bases at V and 1 base at J, with 12 bases between the two ends. CDR3 in DNA: TGTGCCAGCAGCTTATCGGGGGGCATAAGCAATCAGCCCCAGCATTTT. Its translation: CASSLSGGISNQPQHF. Full variable domain (remainder filled in from reference TRBV7-2 and TRBJ1-5): GAGVSQSPSNKVTEKGKDVELRCDPISGHTALYWYRQSLGQGLEFLIYFQGNSAPDKSGLPSDRFSAERTGGSVSTLTIQRTQQEDSAVYLCASSLSGGISNQPQHFGDGTRLSIL.

The rearrangement links TRBV4-3 to TRBJ1-2, with a weak D call TRBD1 (5 bases). The CDR3 loop spans 16 amino acids. V was cut by 0 bases and J by 3 bases, with 14 bases left in between. Germline V lookup: CDR1 LGHNA, CDR2 YSLEER. The CDR3 is CASSQELGGLYYGYTF. The CDR3 DNA reads as TGCGCCAGCAGCCAAGAGCTGGGGGGACTGTACTATGGCTACACCTTC.

This rearrangement joins TRBV25-1 to TRBJ2-1, with D possibly matching TRBD1 (6 bases). Trimming shortened V by 7 bases and J by 7 bases, and 8 bases separated the two germline ends. There are 11 residues in the CDR3. Germline V gene data show CDR1 as MGHDK and CDR2 as SYGVNS. CDR3 sequence: CASNRVNEQFF. The CDR3 region has the DNA TGTGCCAGCAACAGGGTGAATGAGCAGTTCTTC.

V is TRBV19 and J is TRBJ1-2, with 7 bases aligning to TRBD1. The CDR3 runs 16 residues. V lost 5 bases to trimming and J lost 2 bases; unmatched junction nucleotides: 11. Germline assignment: CDR1 LNHDA and CDR2 SQIVND (reference sequence). The DNA of the CDR3 is TGTGCCAGTAGTCATATCGGGACAGACCACAACTATGGCTACACCTTC. Encoded protein: CASSHIGTDHNYGYTF.

V and J are TRBV9 and TRBJ2-1; possibly TRBD2 for D (6 bases). Germline values: CDR1 SGDLS, CDR2 YYNGEE. This CDR3 spans 15 amino acids. Between the trimmed V and J ends, which lost 4 bases and 6 bases, there was a span of 17 bases. CDR3 sequence: CASSPEGLRSNEQFF. The CDR3, as DNA: TGTGCCAGCAGCCCAGAGGGACTCCGGTCCAATGAGCAGTTCTTC.

The chain joins TRBV6-5 to TRBJ2-7, with a possible D match to TRBD2 (6 bases). Trimming cost V 0 bases and J 2 bases, with 11 bases left between them. The CDR3 length is 15 residues. The germline gives CDR1 MNHEY, CDR2 SVGAGI. CDR3 region: CASSYSPGEAYEQYF. For the CDR3, the DNA is TGTGCCAGCAGTTACTCCCCTGGGGAGGCCTACGAGCAGTACTTC.

The V and J genes are TRBV7-9 and TRBJ1-2; D is undetermined. With 5 bases removed from V and 6 bases from J, the gap between germline ends came to 13 bases. This CDR3 contains 13 residues. Germline V gene data show CDR1 as SEHNR and CDR2 as FQNEAQ (reference sequence). The CDR3: CASSTLARNGYTF. CDR3 DNA: TGTGCCAGCAGCACCTTAGCGAGGAATGGCTACACCTTC. Filled out from reference TRBV7-9 and TRBJ1-2, the complete variable domain reads DTGVSQNPRHKITKRGQNVTFRCDPISEHNRLYWYRQTLGQGPEFLTYFQNEAQLEKSRLLSDRFSAERPKGSFSTLEIQRTEQGDSAMYLCASSTLARNGYTFGSGTRLTVV.

The chain carries TRBV7-9 and TRBJ1-5; 7 bases are shared with TRBD1. Germline V gene sequence: CDR1 SEHNR, CDR2 FQNEAQ (reference sequence). V lost 3 bases, J lost 4 bases, and 3 bases stayed unmatched. The CDR3 has 14 residues. The DNA for the CDR3 is TGTGCCAGCAGCTTGCTGGACAGGAATCAGCCCCAGCATTTT. This encodes CASSLLDRNQPQHF. The full variable domain, in which reference TRBV7-9 and TRBJ1-5 provide the parts outside the CDR3, is DTGVSQNPRHKITKRGQNVTFRCDPISEHNRLYWYRQTLGQGPEFLTYFQNEAQLEKSRLLSDRFSAERPKGSFSTLEIQRTEQGDSAMYLCASSLLDRNQPQHFGDGTRLSIL.

This chain links TRBV6-5 with TRBJ2-1; 7 nucleotides align to TRBD1. Germline V gives CDR1 MNHEY, CDR2 SVGAGI. V lost 8 bases to trimming and J lost 7 bases; unmatched junction nucleotides: 8. This CDR3 has 13 residues. The CDR3 reads CASGDRAWNEQFF. CDR3 sequence (DNA): TGTGCCAGCGGAGACAGGGCGTGGAATGAGCAGTTCTTC.

This chain uses TRBV7-2 with TRBJ1-6; 9 nucleotides line up with TRBD1. The J segment lost 7 bases and the V segment lost 3 bases, leaving 1 base of the junction unmatched. The CDR3 loop spans 14 amino acids. CDR1 and CDR2 (germline): SGHTA, FQGNSA. This CDR3 reads CASSLGTGNSPLHF. The CDR3 nucleotides read TGTGCCAGCAGCTTGGGGACAGGGAATTCACCCCTCCACTTT.

This rearrangement joins TRBV27 to TRBJ2-1; 7 nucleotides line up with TRBD2. Per germline, CDR1 MNHEY and CDR2 SMNVEV (reference sequence). The J segment lost 9 bases and the V segment lost 3 bases, leaving 5 bases of the junction unmatched. The length of the CDR3 is 13 residues. Here the CDR3 DNA reads TGTGCCAGCAGTTTGATCTTAGCGGGTGAGCAGTTCTTC. This sequence encodes CASSLILAGEQFF.

The chain carries TRBV4-1 and TRBJ1-1; D might be TRBD1 (5 bases). The CDR3 is made up of 14 amino acids. Germline-derived CDR1 and CDR2 are MGHRA and YSYEKL. The V gene lost 3 bases and the J gene lost 7 bases, with 15 bases spanning the gap. The DNA for the CDR3 is TGCGCCAGCAGCCAGATCGACGGGGGGATTGAAGCTTTCTTT. This codes for CASSQIDGGIEAFF.

As DNA, the CDR3 is TGTGCCAGCAGCACAGGGACGGCTGAAGCTTTCTTT. Amino acid sequence: CASSTGTAEAFF. V usage is TRBV9 and J usage is TRBJ1-1, with TRBD1 as a possible D gene (6 bases). Between the trimmed V and J ends, which lost 4 bases and 6 bases, there was a span of 10 bases. The CDR3 runs 12 residues. Germline CDR1 and CDR2: SGDLS and YYNGEE.

V gene TRBV5-1 combines with J gene TRBJ2-7, with 7 bases aligning to TRBD1. The germline V gene encodes CDR1 SGHRS and CDR2 YFSETQ. The CDR3 extends over 13 amino acids. V lost 3 bases and J lost 1; bases outside the gene matches: 1. The CDR3 sequence is CASSWGQSYEQYF. CDR3 DNA: TGCGCCAGCAGCTGGGGACAGTCCTACGAGCAGTACTTC.

The count of this clone is one. The chain joins TRBV11-2 to TRBJ1-4; 7 bases map to TRBD1. V lost 1 base to trimming and J lost 6 bases; unmatched junction nucleotides: 5. The V gene's germline CDR1 is SGHAT and CDR2 FQNNGV. The CDR3 is 15 amino acids. CDR3 protein: CASSLVGQADEKLFF. CDR3 coding DNA: TGTGCCAGCAGCTTAGTTGGACAGGCGGATGAAAAACTGTTTTTT.

This chain connects TRBV7-9 to TRBJ2-7, with D tentatively TRBD2 (6 bases). Germline lookup yields CDR1 SEHNR and CDR2 FQNEAQ (reference sequence). The ends were cut back, 2 bases at V and 5 bases at J, with 16 bases in the middle. The CDR3 totals 15 residues. This chain's CDR3 is CASSLTGGEIDEQYF. The CDR3 nucleotides read TGTGCCAGCAGCTTAACTGGAGGGGAGATCGACGAGCAGTACTTC.

The chain employs TRBV13 and TRBJ2-2, with TRBD2 identical over 9 bases. V lost 4 bases, J lost 0 bases, and 6 bases stayed unmatched. This CDR3 comprises 17 residues. Germline assignment: CDR1 PRHDT and CDR2 FYEKMQ (reference sequence). CDR3 nucleotides: TGTGCCAGCAGCTCGATGGCGGGAGGGTCGAACACCGGGGAGCTGTTTTTT. Its translation: CASSSMAGGSNTGELFF.

This chain links TRBV6-5 with TRBJ2-7, with TRBD1 as a possible D gene (5 bases). CDR1 MNHEY and CDR2 SVGAGI come from the germline V gene. Deletions cut 1 base from V and 2 bases from J, with 15 bases between. The CDR3 consists of 16 residues. The DNA of the CDR3 is TGTGCCAGCAGTTACTGGGCAGGGCACAAACCCTACGAGCAGTACTTC. It specifies CASSYWAGHKPYEQYF.

The chain carries TRBV28 and TRBJ1-6, with 8 bases identical to TRBD1. This CDR3 region has 17 residues. The V segment lost 7 bases and the J segment 7 bases; nucleotides outside the gene matches: 15. CDR1 and CDR2 from the germline V gene are MDHEN and SYDVKM. CDR3 in DNA: TGTGCCAGCAACCCGCCGACAGGGGATTTGGTGAATTCACCCCTCCACTTT. Amino acid sequence: CASNPPTGDLVNSPLHF.

V usage is TRBV2 and J usage is TRBJ1-5; D perhaps matches TRBD1 (6 bases). V was shortened by 5 bases and J by 3 bases, with 14 bases between the two germline ends. The CDR3 is 15 residues long. Germline V gene data show CDR1 as SNHLY and CDR2 as FYNNEI. The DNA of the CDR3 is TGTGCCAGCAGTAGGGGACACACCATCAATCAGCCCCAGCATTTT. This encodes CASSRGHTINQPQHF.

The V gene is TRBV2, the J gene TRBJ2-2; tentative D call: TRBD1 (6 bases). The CDR3 is made up of 13 amino acids. Looked up from germline, CDR1 is SNHLY and CDR2 is FYNNEI. V lost 8 bases and J 8 bases, leaving 15 bases between the germline ends. The CDR3 spells CASSPDRTGELFF. The CDR3 bases are TGTGCCAGCTCCCCGGACAGAACTGGGGAGCTGTTTTTT.